This TCR beta chain was captured by sequencing in a study of blood T cells in healthy people across ages. The total RNA that was extracted per sample amounted to at least 5 micrograms. V was pared by 2 bases and J by 4 bases, with 7 bases of the junction left unmatched. Germline V gene data show CDR1 as SGHRS and CDR2 as YFSETQ. The CDR3 covers 16 residues. Study-wide points: Older age went with lower TCR beta diversity per million T cells, in a roughly linear way. Diversity estimates drawn from one million T cells were deemed underestimates.

The use of a sample-barcoded 5' primer and a J-beta primer mix characterized a second PCR of 7 to 11 cycles. Via MiXCR, TCRdb re-called the 5' RACE reads, giving one row per CDR3 protein. Counted here are about 780,000 distinct CDR3 sequences, roughly 46% occurring once; the ten biggest clones make up less than 20%. Comment on this clonotype: Antigen specificity is unknown.

The sequence was collected from a man older than 75 in good health. Source material: blood. This rearrangement joins TRBV5-1 to TRBJ2-1; 9 positions match TRBD2. The CDR3 DNA reads TGCGCCAGCAGCTTTGATAGCGGGAGCGTTTACAATGAGCAGTTCTTC. Translating gives CASSFDSGSVYNEQFF.